Listed below are T cell receptor beta chains from one sample, sequenced in a study of shared clonotypes between healthy human individuals. This table comes from immunoSEQ multiplex PCR, and its TCRdb copy is limited to in-frame clones, with some not included. The table lists under 1 million clones, about 91% of them singletons. Sequenced: naive CD8+ T cells sorted from blood. Source of these receptors: a man under 40 in good health. The CDR3 runs from the conserved cysteine through the conserved F or W. The order of the fields is D gene, clone size, J gene, V gene, CDR3 protein, CDR3 DNA. D genes are given only for firm matches. A clone size is listed for some rows: how often the clone was seen (once, few, many), or a class if it is expanded.

TRBD1 | . | TRBJ2-7 | TRBV6-1 | CASSTRQGASYEQYF | TGTGCCAGCAGTACCCGACAGGGGGCCTCCTACGAGCAGTACTTC
. | few | TRBJ1-5 | TRBV27 | CASSRDVYDQPQHF | TGTGCCAGCAGCCGGGACGTTTACGATCAGCCCCAGCATTTT
. | once | TRBJ1-2 | TRBV14 | CASSQEAAGLGYTF | TGTGCCAGCAGCCAAGAGGCAGCTGGTTTAGGCTACACCTTC
TRBD2 | . | TRBJ2-2 | TRBV27 | CASSSSGPYTGELFF | TGTGCCAGCAGTTCTAGCGGGCCCTACACCGGGGAGCTGTTTTTT
TRBD2 | . | TRBJ2-7 | TRBV4-1 | CASSQDRTSDEQYF | TGCGCCAGCAGCCAAGATAGGACTAGCGACGAGCAGTACTTC
. | . | TRBJ2-1 | TRBV7-9 | CASSPRDTQAYNEQFF | TGTGCCAGCAGCCCGCGGGACACCCAGGCCTACAATGAGCAGTTCTTC
TRBD1 | once | TRBJ1-1 | TRBV10-3 | CAISDPDRVDTEAFF | TGTGCCATCAGTGACCCCGACAGGGTTGACACTGAAGCTTTCTTT
. | . | TRBJ2-7 | TRBV30 | CAWSVGDSYEQYF | TGTGCCTGGAGTGTGGGGGACTCCTACGAGCAGTACTTC
. | . | TRBJ2-1 | TRBV5-6 | CASLTGHSYNEQFF | TGTGCCAGCCTAACAGGGCACTCCTACAATGAGCAGTTCTTC
. | . | TRBJ2-7 | TRBV2 | CASSESWGRGSYEQYF | TGTGCCAGCAGTGAATCTTGGGGGCGCGGGTCCTACGAGCAGTACTTC
TRBD1 | . | TRBJ1-6 | TRBV27 | CASRWDRGSNSPLHF | TGTGCCAGCAGATGGGACAGGGGGAGTAATTCACCCCTCCACTTT
. | . | TRBJ2-7 | TRBV5-1 | CASSLEGRYEQYF | TGCGCCAGCAGCTTGGAGGGTAGGTACGAGCAGTACTTC
TRBD2 | . | TRBJ2-1 | TRBV4-1 | CASRGLAGAPRQFF | TGCGCCAGCAGGGGACTAGCGGGAGCCCCTAGGCAGTTCTTC
. | once | TRBJ2-5 | TRBV11-2 | CASSPTWSTQYF | TGTGCCAGCAGCCCTACCTGGAGTACCCAGTACTTC
TRBD2 | . | TRBJ2-7 | TRBV4-1 | CASSQGISGRDEQYF | TGCGCCAGCAGCCAAGGTATTAGCGGGAGAGACGAGCAGTACTTC
. | once | TRBJ1-3 | TRBV7-8 | CASSLEAANFSGNTIYF | TGTGCCAGCAGCTTAGAGGCAGCTAACTTCTCTGGAAACACCATATATTTT
. | . | TRBJ2-1 | TRBV2 | CASTGYAGYNEQFF | TGTGCCAGCACGGGTTATGCGGGTTACAATGAGCAGTTCTTC
. | . | TRBJ2-7 | TRBV28 | CASSFSGELVEQYF | TGTGCCAGCAGTTTTTCTGGGGAGTTGGTCGAGCAGTACTTC
TRBD2 | . | TRBJ2-3 | TRBV27 | CASSYRTRIPPDTQYF | TGTGCCAGCAGTTACCGGACTAGGATCCCCCCAGATACGCAGTATTTT
. | . | TRBJ1-2 | TRBV29-1 | CSVAKTDTLGGYTF | TGCAGCGTGGCCAAGACAGACACCCTAGGAGGCTACACCTTC
. | . | TRBJ2-1 | TRBV9 | CASSEGGLTYNEQFF | TGTGCCAGCAGCGAGGGGGGACTGACCTACAATGAGCAGTTCTTC
. | . | TRBJ2-1 | TRBV9 | CASSTWDYNEQFF | TGTGCCAGCAGCACTTGGGACTACAATGAGCAGTTCTTC
. | . | TRBJ2-7 | TRBV28 | CASSLIQGYEQYF | TGTGCCAGCAGTTTGATCCAGGGTTACGAGCAGTACTTC
TRBD1 | . | TRBJ1-1 | TRBV6-6 | CASSYPTGENTEAFF | TGTGCCAGCAGTTACCCGACAGGGGAGAACACTGAAGCTTTCTTT
. | . | TRBJ2-7 | TRBV13 | CASSTRQDEQYF | TGTGCCAGCAGCACAAGACAGGACGAGCAGTACTTC
TRBD2 | . | TRBJ2-7 | TRBV5-1 | CASSYTGTSAYEQYF | TGCGCCAGCAGCTACACCGGGACTAGCGCCTACGAGCAGTACTTC
. | . | TRBJ2-3 | TRBV7-2 | CASSLYGDTQYF | TGTGCCAGCAGCTTATATGGAGATACGCAGTATTTT
TRBD1 | . | TRBJ1-5 | TRBV28 | CASIAQTDRGPHRPQHF | TGTGCCAGCATCGCCCAGACGGACAGGGGCCCCCACCGACCCCAGCATTTT
. | once | TRBJ2-3 | TRBV7-6 | CASSSFRDRNTDTQYF | TGTGCCAGCAGCTCGTTTCGGGACCGTAACACAGATACGCAGTATTTT
. | . | TRBJ2-3 | TRBV15 | CATSSGPSLRDTQYF | TGTGCCACCAGCAGTGGACCCAGCCTTAGGGATACGCAGTATTTT
. | . | TRBJ2-2 | TRBV5-5 | CASSFSLVLVAGELFF | TGTGCCAGCAGCTTCTCGCTAGTTCTGGTCGCCGGGGAGCTGTTTTTT
. | . | TRBJ2-1 | TRBV27 | CATQSRSLEQFF | TGTGCCACCCAGTCCAGGTCACTCGAGCAGTTCTTC
. | . | TRBJ1-1 | TRBV6-5 | CASSPSGPNTEAFF | TGTGCCAGCAGCCCCTCCGGCCCGAACACTGAAGCTTTCTTT
TRBD2 | few | TRBJ2-3 | TRBV6-4 | CASSGLAGGDTQYF | TGTGCCAGCAGTGGACTAGCGGGAGGAGATACGCAGTATTTT
TRBD2 | . | TRBJ2-7 | TRBV4-1 | CASSQRLAANYEQYF | TGCGCCAGCAGCCAACGACTAGCGGCAAACTACGAGCAGTACTTC
. | . | TRBJ1-3 | TRBV10-3 | CAISESWNPRNTIYF | TGTGCCATCAGTGAGTCCTGGAACCCGCGAAACACCATATATTTT
. | . | TRBJ2-1 | TRBV6-6 | CASSYRLEGVNEQFF | TGTGCCAGCAGTTACCGACTTGAGGGGGTGAATGAGCAGTTCTTC
. | . | TRBJ2-2 | TRBV4-3 | CASSQDSGDGELFF | TGCGCCAGCAGCCAAGATTCAGGGGACGGGGAGCTGTTTTTT
TRBD2 | . | TRBJ2-2 | TRBV7-8 | CASSLARLAGGELFF | TGTGCCAGCAGCTTAGCGAGGCTAGCGGGCGGGGAGCTGTTTTTT
TRBD1 | . | TRBJ1-2 | TRBV9 | CASSDVGQGDYGYTF | TGTGCCAGCAGCGACGTGGGACAGGGGGATTACGGCTACACCTTC
TRBD1 | . | TRBJ2-7 | TRBV19 | CASSISGTGLYYEQYF | TGTGCCAGTAGTATCTCCGGGACAGGGTTATACTACGAGCAGTACTTC
. | . | TRBJ2-7 | TRBV4-1 | CASSQAISIDEQYF | TGCGCCAGCAGCCAAGCCATTAGCATCGACGAGCAGTACTTC
. | . | TRBJ2-3 | TRBV11-3 | CASSLRLGEADTQYF | TGTGCCAGCAGCCTCCGGTTAGGGGAGGCAGATACGCAGTATTTT
. | . | TRBJ1-1 | TRBV30 | CAWNVLGMGYTEAFF | TGTGCCTGGAACGTTCTCGGTATGGGGTACACTGAAGCTTTCTTT
. | . | TRBJ2-2 | TRBV7-8 | CASSSRFTDSLGGELFF | TGTGCCAGCAGCTCACGCTTTACTGACTCACTCGGAGGGGAGCTGTTTTTT
. | . | TRBJ1-5 | TRBV27 | CASSWGVNQPQHF | TGTGCCAGCAGTTGGGGGGTTAATCAGCCCCAGCATTTT
. | . | TRBJ2-3 | TRBV28 | CASSAMEGTDTQYF | TGTGCCAGCAGTGCCATGGAGGGCACAGATACGCAGTATTTT
. | . | TRBJ2-7 | TRBV23-1 | CASHGGRGEAYEQYF | TGCGCCAGCCATGGGGGTCGAGGGGAGGCCTACGAGCAGTACTTC
. | once | TRBJ1-5 | TRBV21-1 | CASSKEVEGKMDVPQHF | TGTGCCAGCAGCAAAGAAGTGGAGGGTAAAATGGACGTGCCCCAGCATTTT
. | . | TRBJ1-2 | TRBV6-5 | CASRTRGYEGYTF | TGTGCCAGCAGAACGAGGGGGTATGAAGGCTACACCTTC
. | once | TRBJ2-2 | TRBV15 | CATSRDQQLANTGELFF | TGTGCCACCAGCAGAGATCAACAGCTCGCGAACACCGGGGAGCTGTTTTTT
TRBD2 | . | TRBJ2-2 | TRBV13 | CASSSTSGSVNTGELFF | TGTGCCAGCAGCTCGACTAGCGGGAGTGTGAACACCGGGGAGCTGTTTTTT
TRBD1 | . | TRBJ1-2 | TRBV5-4 | CASSLHGTGLGYTF | TGTGCCAGCAGCTTGCACGGGACAGGGTTAGGCTACACCTTC